The entry that follows covers one TCR beta chain sequence. Its antigen target is currently unknown. No much larger clonotype is one base removed from it; base qualities were not supplied. Donors were healthy HIV-negative adults with no recently reported acute infections or vaccinations. Only Caucasian adults living in Nashville, Tennessee, USA were represented among the donors. CD8 memory samples were composed of magnetically selected CD45RO+ cells combined with CCR7-negative CD45RA+ effector memory (TemRA) cells. Blood was collected by leukapheresis, and PBMCs were isolated by Ficoll-Histopaque density gradient centrifugation and then cryopreserved in liquid nitrogen vapor phase. Analytical flow cytometry was used to check the purity and quantity of every magnetically sorted T cell population. From each sorted fraction, genomic DNA was isolated and quantified by UV absorbance on a Nanodrop 2000c.

The CDR3, cysteine through phenylalanine, is 15 amino acids long. Just CDR3 DNA is preserved here, 45 bases in frame from base 1. TCR CDR3 regions were amplified from genomic DNA by multiplex PCR using the deep immunoSEQ assay. For each cell subset, the extracted genomic DNA was distributed evenly across all wells of several immunoSEQ 96-well plates, and each plate served as one replicate. Each replicate PCR for sorted subsets received around 200 ng genomic DNA, equal to about 30,000 T cell genomes. Purified libraries were quantified with a Qubit 3.0 fluorometer, sized on a Bioanalyzer 2100, and re-quantified with the KAPA Library Quantification kit. Every immunoSEQ 96-well plate was sequenced on a separate single-read 150-cycle Illumina NextSeq 550 flow cell. The source study handled its data this way. Because the immunoSEQ output included only junctional sequences and no quality scores, the filtering could not be the same as the filtering used for full-length reads. Sequences were annotated with PyIR, a Python wrapper for IgBLAST v1.9, using IMGT germline references to assign V/J genes and CDR3. Reads were filtered out if the reads had weak V/J assignments (E-value above 1e-6), no CDR3, stop codons, out-of-frame junctions, or ambiguous translated residues. V3J clonotypes were defined as sequences sharing an identical inferred V gene, J gene, and CDR3 amino acid sequence. Percentage overlap between repertoires was computed as shared unique clonotypes divided by the size of the smaller repertoire. Repertoire richness was assessed with RTK rarefaction, the Chao1 estimator, and Recon v2.1 estimates of unobserved clonotypes. Generation probabilities for all TCRbeta clonotypes obtained by the gDNA method from a handful of donors were computed using OLGA. As stored in TCRdb, this immuneACCESS dataset retains in-frame rearrangements with V and J assigned. A fraction of the clones does not appear; measured against another copy, unresolved V genes explain less than half of the discrepancy, and the remainder lacks a known reason. V and J calls plus clone size are reproduced from that table; the DNA served to infer D and trimming. This sample lists 650,000 to 700,000 clones; about 90% were detected once. The ten largest clones capture 30% to 35% of the sample.

This entry belongs to a study of shared clonotypes between healthy human individuals (dated by TCRdb to 2020 to 2022). A note on the overall study: A couple of women and a few men aged 18 to 49 years were included in the cohort. To increase sequencing depth and limit assay-specific biases, TCR repertoire library preparation and sequencing were carried out by different laboratories using diverse techniques. For each donor, CD4 naive and CD4 memory were each run on three plates, CD8 naive on two plates, and CD8 memory on one plate. The study deeply sequenced blood TCR repertoires of several healthy adults to estimate repertoire size and the extent of clonotype sharing between individuals. Each donor's leukapheresis produced roughly between about 0.9 and 9.5 billion PBMCs.

What the authors observed across the whole study: Clonotypes shared by all four sorted-subset donors showed higher generation probabilities than non-shared clonotypes. Even with the large sequencing depth, rarefaction of the sorted-subset datasets indicated that sequencing was incomplete. Because the study included only a small number of donors, the genetic and exposure-history diversity represented was limited. Sampling was limited to blood, and TCR repertoires in tissue likely differ from TCR repertoires in blood. Pairwise subsampling led to the expectation that sequencing depth would affect the degree of clonotype sharing among donors. Approximately 4.8% of naive CD4, 3% to 4% of naive CD8, approximately 2.2% of memory CD4, and 0.35% to 0.5% of memory CD8 clonotypes were shared across several donors. Estimated clonotype richness was generally larger for naive than for memory subsets.

The sample comprised memory CD8+ T cells from PBMCs. The meaning of the sample's cell subset or site label: CD45RO+ cells pooled with CCR7-negative TemRA cells. This receptor was identified in a man between 18 and 29 years old in good health. Some clones in this sample may be carry-over from other donors' samples. The chain joins TRBV21-1 to TRBJ1-2; the D call in the table, TRBD1, was not verified against the DNA. TRBV21-1 is shown as a pseudogene. The nucleotide sequence reads as follows: TGTGCCAGCAGCAGGGACAGGGGGCCATATTATGGCTACACCTTC. Translated, it reads CASSRDRGPYYGYTF.